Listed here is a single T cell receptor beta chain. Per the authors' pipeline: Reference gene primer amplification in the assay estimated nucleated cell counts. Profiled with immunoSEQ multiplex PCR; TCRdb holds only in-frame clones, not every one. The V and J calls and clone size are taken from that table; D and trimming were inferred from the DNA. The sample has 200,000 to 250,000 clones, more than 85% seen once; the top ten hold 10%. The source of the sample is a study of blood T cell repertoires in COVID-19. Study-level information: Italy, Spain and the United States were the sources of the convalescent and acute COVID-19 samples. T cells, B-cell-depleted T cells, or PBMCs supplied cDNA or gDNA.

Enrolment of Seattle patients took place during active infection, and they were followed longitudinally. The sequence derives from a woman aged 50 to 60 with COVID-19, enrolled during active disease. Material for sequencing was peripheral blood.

The CDR3 protein is CASSMTGSYQPQHF. In DNA form, the CDR3 reads TGTGCCAGTAGTATGACAGGGAGTTATCAGCCCCAGCATTTT. The chain couples TRBV19 to TRBJ1-5; 7 positions agree with TRBD1. Unmatched junction bases numbered 4, after V lost 3 bases and J lost 5 bases. This CDR3 region has 14 residues. Germline V CDR1 and CDR2: LNHDA, SQIVND (reference sequence).